A selection of T cell receptor beta chains follows, all from one sample in a study of blood T cell repertoires in COVID-19. Profiled with immunoSEQ multiplex PCR; TCRdb holds only in-frame clones, not every one. Seen here are about 400,000 clones, 89% observed once, and the top ten hold about 1.7%. Sample: PBMCs or T cells enriched from blood (not recorded which). The receptors originated from a woman in her twenties or thirties who had recovered from COVID-19. Both conserved end residues are part of each CDR3. The D gene is left open where the match is weak. Clone size is shown for a subset of rows, as once, few, many or a class of expanded clone.

d_gene: TRBD2
abundance: .
j_gene: TRBJ2-1
v_gene: TRBV18
CDR3aa: CASSPIPSGSYNEQFF
CDR3nt: TGTGCCAGCTCACCGATACCAAGCGGGAGCTACAATGAGCAGTTCTTC

d_gene: TRBD2
abundance: .
j_gene: TRBJ2-3
v_gene: TRBV6-1
CDR3aa: CASSDPQGGSTDTQYF
CDR3nt: TGTGCCAGCAGTGATCCCCAAGGCGGGAGTACAGATACGCAGTATTTT

d_gene: .
abundance: .
j_gene: TRBJ2-7
v_gene: TRBV7-2
CDR3aa: CASSRARGLDEQYF
CDR3nt: TGTGCCAGCAGCCGCGCGCGGGGGCTAGACGAGCAGTACTTC

d_gene: .
abundance: .
j_gene: TRBJ1-2
v_gene: TRBV13
CDR3aa: CASSPSQGRANYGYTF
CDR3nt: TGTGCCAGCAGCCCATCTCAGGGAAGGGCTAACTATGGCTACACCTTC

d_gene: TRBD1
abundance: once
j_gene: TRBJ2-7
v_gene: TRBV5-1
CDR3aa: CASSPGTGAYEQYF
CDR3nt: TGCGCCAGCAGCCCCGGGACAGGGGCCTACGAGCAGTACTTC

d_gene: TRBD1
abundance: .
j_gene: TRBJ2-4
v_gene: TRBV6-5
CDR3aa: CASIPRTGINIQYF
CDR3nt: TGTGCCAGCATCCCACGGACAGGGATAAACATTCAGTACTTC

d_gene: .
abundance: .
j_gene: TRBJ1-5
v_gene: TRBV12-5
CDR3aa: CASGLAGWGQPQHF
CDR3nt: TGTGCTAGTGGTTTGGCGGGGTGGGGTCAGCCCCAGCATTTT

d_gene: .
abundance: .
j_gene: TRBJ2-1
v_gene: TRBV5-1
CDR3aa: CASSLGQISYNEQFF
CDR3nt: TGCGCCAGCAGCTTGGGGCAGATATCCTACAATGAGCAGTTCTTC

d_gene: .
abundance: .
j_gene: TRBJ1-2
v_gene: TRBV6-5
CDR3aa: CASSYSGSVSYGYTF
CDR3nt: TGTGCCAGCAGTTACTCTGGCAGTGTGTCCTATGGCTACACCTTC

d_gene: .
abundance: few
j_gene: TRBJ1-6
v_gene: TRBV2
CDR3aa: CASITLAGTPLHF
CDR3nt: TGTGCCAGCATTACATTGGCCGGGACACCCCTCCACTTT

d_gene: .
abundance: few
j_gene: TRBJ2-2
v_gene: TRBV7-9
CDR3aa: CASSLRGELFF
CDR3nt: TGTGCCAGCAGCTTGCGCGGGGAGCTGTTTTTT

d_gene: .
abundance: .
j_gene: TRBJ1-5
v_gene: TRBV19
CDR3aa: CASSSGLEDQPQHF
CDR3nt: TGTGCCAGTAGTTCAGGACTGGAAGATCAGCCCCAGCATTTT

d_gene: TRBD2
abundance: .
j_gene: TRBJ2-1
v_gene: TRBV28
CDR3aa: CASSPRTSGSDEQFF
CDR3nt: TGTGCCAGCAGCCCCCGCACTAGCGGGAGTGATGAGCAGTTCTTC

d_gene: TRBD1
abundance: .
j_gene: TRBJ2-1
v_gene: TRBV27
CDR3aa: CASRRTGANEQFF
CDR3nt: TGTGCCAGCAGACGCACAGGGGCCAATGAGCAGTTCTTC

d_gene: .
abundance: .
j_gene: TRBJ1-5
v_gene: TRBV19
CDR3aa: CASTNRASNQPQHF
CDR3nt: TGTGCCAGTACTAACAGGGCGAGCAATCAGCCCCAGCATTTT

d_gene: .
abundance: .
j_gene: TRBJ2-1
v_gene: TRBV5-5
CDR3aa: CASSGRPPRDSYNEQFF
CDR3nt: TGTGCCAGCAGCGGCCGACCTCCGAGGGACTCCTACAATGAGCAGTTCTTC

d_gene: TRBD1
abundance: .
j_gene: TRBJ2-5
v_gene: TRBV7-9
CDR3aa: CASSDPGTAQETQYF
CDR3nt: TGTGCCAGCAGCGACCCCGGGACAGCCCAAGAGACCCAGTACTTC

d_gene: .
abundance: .
j_gene: TRBJ1-1
v_gene: TRBV3-1/TRBV3-2
CDR3aa: CASSTGGVEAFF
CDR3nt: TGTGCCAGCAGCACCGGAGGTGTTGAAGCTTTCTTT

d_gene: TRBD1
abundance: .
j_gene: TRBJ1-2
v_gene: TRBV19
CDR3aa: CASSRGDREGNGYTF
CDR3nt: TGTGCCAGTAGTAGGGGGGACAGGGAGGGGAATGGCTACACCTTC

d_gene: .
abundance: once
j_gene: TRBJ1-4
v_gene: TRBV7-9
CDR3aa: CASSRLPKENEKLFF
CDR3nt: TGTGCCAGCAGCCGACTCCCGAAGGAGAATGAAAAACTGTTTTTT

d_gene: .
abundance: .
j_gene: TRBJ1-1
v_gene: TRBV7-3
CDR3aa: CASPKFLRTEAFF
CDR3nt: TGTGCCAGCCCCAAGTTTTTGCGCACTGAAGCTTTCTTT

d_gene: .
abundance: .
j_gene: TRBJ1-2
v_gene: TRBV7-9
CDR3aa: CASSTKLWGSGGGYTF
CDR3nt: TGTGCCAGCAGCACCAAACTGTGGGGGAGTGGGGGCGGCTACACCTTC

d_gene: .
abundance: .
j_gene: TRBJ2-7
v_gene: TRBV18
CDR3aa: CASSPRGGSEQYF
CDR3nt: TGTGCCAGCTCACCAAGGGGAGGTTCCGAGCAGTACTTC

d_gene: .
abundance: .
j_gene: TRBJ1-4
v_gene: TRBV7-2
CDR3aa: CASSSFTAPNEKLFF
CDR3nt: TGTGCCAGCAGCTCCTTCACTGCGCCTAATGAAAAACTGTTTTTT

d_gene: TRBD2
abundance: .
j_gene: TRBJ2-7
v_gene: TRBV4-2
CDR3aa: CASSQSGLAGDEQYF
CDR3nt: TGTGCCAGCAGCCAGTCGGGACTAGCGGGAGACGAGCAGTACTTC

d_gene: TRBD1
abundance: .
j_gene: TRBJ1-6
v_gene: TRBV10-3
CDR3aa: CAISRETGQNNSPLHF
CDR3nt: TGTGCCATCAGTAGAGAAACGGGACAGAATAATTCACCCCTCCACTTT

d_gene: TRBD1
abundance: .
j_gene: TRBJ1-6
v_gene: TRBV6-5
CDR3aa: CASSRRTGDSPLHF
CDR3nt: TGTGCCAGCAGTCGCCGGACAGGGGATTCACCCCTCCACTTT

d_gene: TRBD1
abundance: .
j_gene: TRBJ2-1
v_gene: TRBV7-2
CDR3aa: CASSLDRGAYNEQFF
CDR3nt: TGTGCCAGCAGCTTAGACAGGGGGGCCTACAATGAGCAGTTCTTC

d_gene: TRBD1
abundance: .
j_gene: TRBJ2-7
v_gene: TRBV4-3
CDR3aa: CASSQGTGRSYEQYF
CDR3nt: TGCGCCAGCAGCCAGGGGACAGGGCGATCCTACGAGCAGTACTTC

d_gene: .
abundance: .
j_gene: TRBJ2-5
v_gene: TRBV12-3/TRBV12-4
CDR3aa: CASSPGGAETQYF
CDR3nt: TGTGCCAGCAGCCCAGGCGGGGCAGAGACCCAGTACTTC

d_gene: .
abundance: once
j_gene: TRBJ1-1
v_gene: TRBV19
CDR3aa: CASSNGVWNTEAFF
CDR3nt: TGTGCCAGTAGCAACGGGGTGTGGAACACTGAAGCTTTCTTT

d_gene: TRBD1
abundance: .
j_gene: TRBJ2-7
v_gene: TRBV10-3
CDR3aa: CAIRENRGGYEQYF
CDR3nt: TGTGCCATCAGGGAGAACAGGGGTGGCTACGAGCAGTACTTC

d_gene: .
abundance: .
j_gene: TRBJ2-2
v_gene: TRBV12-5
CDR3aa: CASGSAGSAGELFF
CDR3nt: TGTGCTAGTGGTTCCGCGGGGAGCGCCGGGGAGCTGTTTTTT

d_gene: .
abundance: .
j_gene: TRBJ1-3
v_gene: TRBV7-3
CDR3aa: CASSLGAGNTIYF
CDR3nt: TGTGCCAGCAGCTTAGGAGCTGGAAACACCATATATTTT

d_gene: .
abundance: .
j_gene: TRBJ2-1
v_gene: TRBV11-2
CDR3aa: CASSLEGGPLGSSYNEQFF
CDR3nt: TGTGCCAGCAGCTTAGAGGGAGGCCCCCTCGGCAGCTCCTACAATGAGCAGTTCTTC

d_gene: .
abundance: .
j_gene: TRBJ1-5
v_gene: TRBV6-2/TRBV6-3
CDR3aa: CASSPLIMGPNQPQHF
CDR3nt: TGTGCCAGCAGCCCTTTGATAATGGGCCCCAATCAGCCCCAGCATTTT

d_gene: TRBD2
abundance: .
j_gene: TRBJ2-7
v_gene: TRBV9
CDR3aa: CASSVGSAGGYEQYF
CDR3nt: TGTGCCAGCAGCGTAGGATCAGCGGGAGGATACGAGCAGTACTTC